This TCR beta chain was recorded in a study of shared clonotypes between healthy human individuals. Study-wide findings and caveats: Sharing across a handful of donors was seen in around 5% of naive CD4 clonotypes. The expectation was that sequencing depth would affect clonotype sharing among donors.

Notes on this clone: Its cognate antigen is unknown.

This CDR3 has 14 residues. Germline V lookup: CDR1 SGHTA, CDR2 FQGTGA. V shed 4 bases, J shed 3 bases, and the junction held 6 bases outside the gene matches. At a deep level, the assay was run. Data came from immunoSEQ multiplex PCR; TCRdb stores just in-frame clones and leaves some out. This table has 1 million to 1.3 million clones, 70% to 80% appearing once. The receptor was isolated from a man between 18 and 29 years old in good health. Some clones in this sample may be carry-over from other donors' samples. This sequence joins TRBV7-3 and TRBJ2-7; 7 bases line up with TRBD1. Sequencing input: memory CD4+ T cells from PBMCs. Sample subset: CD45RA-negative fraction. In nucleotides, the CDR3 is TGTGCCAGCAGCTACGGGGACAGAGACTACGAGCAGTACTTC. Its translation: CASSYGDRDYEQYF.